This paragraph covers one T cell receptor beta chain sequence. These data originate in a study of T cell responses to AZD1222 COVID-19 vaccine. The CDR3 is made up of 12 amino acids. Germline V CDR1 and CDR2: SGHTA, FQGNSA. V was pared by 5 bases and J by 10 bases, with 7 bases of the junction left unmatched. Method: immunoSEQ multiplex PCR; TCRdb's copy keeps in-frame clones and lacks some. The table has 150,000 to 250,000 clones, 80% to 95% seen once; the top ten hold about 1%. The sequence was obtained from an adult who received the AZD1222 COVID-19 vaccine. The source material was peripheral blood, sampled 28 days after the second AZD1222 dose. The chain carries TRBV7-2 and TRBJ1-1; 7 bases align to TRBD1. In DNA form, the CDR3 reads TGTGCCAGCAGCCTACTCAGGGGGGGAGCTTTCTTT. It encodes CASSLLRGGAFF.